The 15 T cell receptor beta chains given below trace back to one sample, sequenced in a study of shared clonotypes between healthy human individuals. TCRdb's copy holds only in-frame clones and misses some; the assay was immunoSEQ multiplex PCR. The sample holds 550,000 to 850,000 clones, around two thirds seen once. What was sequenced was memory CD4+ T cells sorted from blood. As for subset: CD45RA-negative fraction. Receptors originate from a woman aged 25 to 39 in good health.

The count of this clone is one. J is TRBJ1-1 and V is TRBV25-1; perhaps TRBD1 as D (5 bases). Germline V gene data show CDR1 as MGHDK and CDR2 as SYGVNS. V lost 3 bases, J lost 0 bases, and 11 bases lay in between. The CDR3 totals 15 residues. Written as DNA, the CDR3 is TGTGCCAGCAGTGACCCAGGGCGGATGAACACTGAAGCTTTCTTT. Protein product: CASSDPGRMNTEAFF.

The V gene is TRBV5-4, the J gene TRBJ2-1; 10 bases agree with TRBD2. This CDR3 comprises 16 residues. V lost 6 bases and J lost 4; bases outside the gene matches: 10. Germline V gives CDR1 SGHNT, CDR2 YYREEE (reference sequence). This CDR3 reads CASTVKLAGAYNEQFF. The CDR3 nucleotides read TGTGCCAGCACCGTAAAGCTAGCGGGAGCGTACAATGAGCAGTTCTTC.

The chain has TRBV28 and TRBJ1-2, with D uncertain. Trimming took off 6 bases at V and 4 bases at J, with 12 bases between the two ends. Looked up from germline, CDR1 is MDHEN and CDR2 is SYDVKM. The CDR3 is 13 amino acids. CDR3 sequence (DNA): TGTGCCAGCAGCACCGGGGTAGGCTATGGCTACACCTTC. Translating it yields CASSTGVGYGYTF.

The chain is built from TRBV6-4 and TRBJ2-7; D is unclear. The CDR3 spans 13 residues. CDR1 MRHNA and CDR2 SNTAGT come from the germline V gene. V was pared by 4 bases and J by 3 bases, with 10 bases between. The CDR3 bases are TGTGCCAGCAGTGCCCTCGGGTACTACGAGCAGTACTTC. Encoded protein: CASSALGYYEQYF.

V usage is TRBV5-6 and J usage is TRBJ2-7; a possible D gene is TRBD1 (6 bases). The germline V gene has CDR1 SGHDT and CDR2 YYEEEE. Trimming removed 1 base from V and 11 bases from J, with 10 bases in between. This CDR3 comprises 11 residues. CDR3 sequence: CASSLSGVEYF. The DNA for the CDR3 is TGTGCCAGCAGCTTGTCAGGGGTCGAGTACTTC.

This chain uses TRBV5-1 with TRBJ2-7, with 7 bases matching TRBD2. Germline-derived CDR1 and CDR2 are SGHRS and YFSETQ. The CDR3 has 14 residues. The V segment lost 6 bases and the J segment 0 bases; nucleotides outside the gene matches: 6. DNA of the CDR3: TGCGCCAGCAAGCCAACTAGCGACTCCTACGAGCAGTACTTC. This encodes CASKPTSDSYEQYF.

This rearrangement joins TRBV5-8 to TRBJ1-3, with D perhaps matching TRBD1 (5 bases). CDR1 and CDR2 from the germline V gene are SGHTS and YDEGEE. The germline V and J ends were trimmed by 5 bases and 4 bases, with 13 bases remaining between them. The CDR3 consists of 14 residues. In nucleotides, the CDR3 is TGTGCCAGCAGTCCAGGGATCCCCGGAAACACCATATATTTT. Its protein is CASSPGIPGNTIYF.

This chain uses TRBV27 with TRBJ2-7, with 8 bases matching TRBD2. The V gene end was trimmed by 6 bases and the J gene end by 1 base; junction bases not matched to a gene: 5. From germline, CDR1 is MNHEY and CDR2 SMNVEV (reference sequence). This CDR3 spans 14 amino acids. The CDR3 here is CASRLRGGSYEQYF. The CDR3 DNA reads TGTGCCAGCAGGCTTCGGGGGGGGTCCTACGAGCAGTACTTC.

This clone was detected once. A clone one base away is much larger, so this may be a read error. The gene calls are TRBV7-2 and TRBJ2-3; no definite D call. The length of the CDR3 is 11 residues. Germline V gene sequence: CDR1 SGHTA, CDR2 FQGNSA. V shed 4 bases and J shed 4 bases, with 3 bases lying between them. The DNA for the CDR3 is TGTGCCAGCAGCTCCCCAGATACGCAGTATTTT. It translates to CASSSPDTQYF.

V and J are TRBV5-1 and TRBJ2-7; D is undetermined. The germline V and J ends were trimmed by 7 bases and 3 bases, with 14 bases remaining between them. Germline CDR1 reads SGHRS; CDR2 reads YFSETQ. This CDR3 is built from 13 residues. CDR3 bases: TGCGCCAGCTACCCAGACCTGGGCTACGAGCAGTACTTC. It yields the protein CASYPDLGYEQYF.

This clone was counted only a few times. The J gene is TRBJ2-5, the V gene TRBV19, with TRBD1 matching over 7 bases. CDR1 is LNHDA and CDR2 is SQIVND in the germline V gene (reference sequence). J was trimmed by 2 bases and V by 5 bases; bases with no gene match: 5. The CDR3 is made up of 14 amino acids. The chain's CDR3 is CASSLQGVQETQYF. CDR3 bases: TGTGCCAGTAGTCTTCAGGGGGTTCAAGAGACCCAGTACTTC.

The CDR3 bases are TGTGCCAGCAGGGCTAGCCCTAACACCGGGGAGCTGTTTTTT. Its protein is CASRASPNTGELFF. The rearrangement joins TRBV6-4 to TRBJ2-2; TRBD2 is a possible D gene (5 bases). Germline assignment: CDR1 MRHNA and CDR2 SNTAGT. The V gene lost 6 bases and the J gene lost 2 bases, with 10 bases spanning the gap. This CDR3 contains 14 residues.

This rearrangement joins TRBV2 to TRBJ1-1; perhaps TRBD1 as D (5 bases). This CDR3 region has 14 residues. Trimming took off 4 bases at V and 4 bases at J, with 13 bases between the two ends. Germline V gene lookup returns CDR1 SNHLY and CDR2 FYNNEI. Here the CDR3 reads CASSAGNRGTEAFF. The CDR3 coding sequence is TGTGCCAGCAGTGCAGGGAACCGGGGCACTGAAGCTTTCTTT. The variable domain in full, with the rest retrieved from reference TRBV2 and TRBJ1-1, is EPEVTQTPSHQVTQMGQEVILRCVPISNHLYFYWYRQILGQKVEFLVSFYNNEISEKSEIFDDQFSVERPDGSNFTLKIRSTKLEDSAMYFCASSAGNRGTEAFFGQGTRLTVV.

The J gene is TRBJ1-2, the V gene TRBV29-1; 9 bases are a match to TRBD1. Germline V gene sequence: CDR1 SQVTM, CDR2 ANQGSEA. This CDR3 spans 13 amino acids. Trimming removed 7 bases from V and 8 bases from J; junction bases left unmatched: 11. Written as DNA, the CDR3 is TGCAGCGATCGGACAGGGGATACTATGGGCTACACCTTC. Its translation: CSDRTGDTMGYTF.

This clone was counted between two and nine times. This chain uses TRBV6-1 with TRBJ1-5; D uncertain. Germline loops: CDR1 MNHNS, CDR2 SASEGT. This CDR3 region has 16 residues. V gave up 3 bases and J gave up 2 bases, with 14 bases separating them. Written as DNA, the CDR3 is TGTGCCAGCAGTGAGGTTGGGGTCCTTGGCAATCAGCCCCAGCATTTT. Protein product: CASSEVGVLGNQPQHF.